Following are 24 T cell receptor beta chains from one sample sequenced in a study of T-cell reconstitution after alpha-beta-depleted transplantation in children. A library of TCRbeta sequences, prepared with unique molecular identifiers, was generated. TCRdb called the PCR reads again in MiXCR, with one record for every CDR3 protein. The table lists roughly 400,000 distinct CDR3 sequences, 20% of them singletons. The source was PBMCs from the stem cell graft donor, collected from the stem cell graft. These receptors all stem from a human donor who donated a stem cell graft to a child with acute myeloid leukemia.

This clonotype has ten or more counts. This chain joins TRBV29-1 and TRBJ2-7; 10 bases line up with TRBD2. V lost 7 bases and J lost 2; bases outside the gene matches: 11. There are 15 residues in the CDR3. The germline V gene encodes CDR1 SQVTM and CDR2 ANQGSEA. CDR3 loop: CSARGLSGRPYEQYF. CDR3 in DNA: TGCAGCGCCCGAGGGCTTAGCGGGAGGCCCTACGAGCAGTACTTC.

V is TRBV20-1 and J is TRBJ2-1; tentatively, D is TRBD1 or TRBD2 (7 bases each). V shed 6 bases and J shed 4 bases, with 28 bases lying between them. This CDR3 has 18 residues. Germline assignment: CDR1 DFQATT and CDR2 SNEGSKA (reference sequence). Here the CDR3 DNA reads TGCAGTGCCCCAGGGGGGGCATTCGGGACTTCCCTATACAATGAGCAGTTCTTC. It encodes CSAPGGAFGTSLYNEQFF.

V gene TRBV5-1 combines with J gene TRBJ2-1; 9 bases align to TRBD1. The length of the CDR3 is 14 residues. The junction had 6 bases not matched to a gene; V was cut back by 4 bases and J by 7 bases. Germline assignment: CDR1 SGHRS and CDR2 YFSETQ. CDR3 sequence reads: CASSGTGTGNEQFF. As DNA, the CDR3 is TGCGCCAGCAGCGGGACCGGGACAGGGAATGAGCAGTTCTTC. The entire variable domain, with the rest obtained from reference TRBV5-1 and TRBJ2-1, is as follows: KAGVTQTPRYLIKTRGQQVTLSCSPISGHRSVSWYQQTPGQGLQFLFEYFSETQRNKGNFPGRFSGRQFSNSRSEMNVSTLELGDSALYLCASSGTGTGNEQFFGPGTRLTVL.

The DNA for the CDR3 is TGTGCCACCAGCGTAGGGGACGGCAATGAAAAACTGTTTTTT. Translation: CATSVGDGNEKLFF. The chain carries TRBV15 and TRBJ1-4; TRBD1 is a possible D gene (5 bases). The CDR3 sequence is 14 residues long. Germline CDR1 reads LNHNV; CDR2 reads YYDKDF (reference sequence). V lost 5 bases to trimming and J lost 5 bases, with 12 bases between them.

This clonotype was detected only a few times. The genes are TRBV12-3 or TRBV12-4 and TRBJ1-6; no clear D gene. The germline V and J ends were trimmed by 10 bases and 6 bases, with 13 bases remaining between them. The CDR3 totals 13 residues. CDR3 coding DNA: TGTGCCACCAGACGGGAGCCTAATTCACCCCTCCACTTT. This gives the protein CATRREPNSPLHF.

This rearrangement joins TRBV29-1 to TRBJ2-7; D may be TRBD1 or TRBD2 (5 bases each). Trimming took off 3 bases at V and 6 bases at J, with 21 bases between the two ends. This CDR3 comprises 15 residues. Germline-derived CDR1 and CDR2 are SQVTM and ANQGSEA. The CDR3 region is CSVDDRSGRAGEQYF. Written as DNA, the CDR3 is TGCAGCGTTGACGACCGGTCCGGCAGGGCGGGCGAGCAGTACTTC.

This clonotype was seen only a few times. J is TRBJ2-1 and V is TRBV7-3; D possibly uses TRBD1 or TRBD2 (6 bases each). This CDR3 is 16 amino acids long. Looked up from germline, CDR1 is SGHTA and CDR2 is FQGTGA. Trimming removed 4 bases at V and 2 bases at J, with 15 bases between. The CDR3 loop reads CASSSVGGLPYNEQFF. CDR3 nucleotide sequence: TGTGCCAGCAGCTCCGTTGGGGGGCTACCCTACAATGAGCAGTTCTTC.

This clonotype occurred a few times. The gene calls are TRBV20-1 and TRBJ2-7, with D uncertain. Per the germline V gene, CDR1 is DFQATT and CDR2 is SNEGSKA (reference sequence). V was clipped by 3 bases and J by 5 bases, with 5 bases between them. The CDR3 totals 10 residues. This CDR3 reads CSASSHEQYF. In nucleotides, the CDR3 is TGCAGTGCTAGTTCTCACGAGCAGTACTTC.

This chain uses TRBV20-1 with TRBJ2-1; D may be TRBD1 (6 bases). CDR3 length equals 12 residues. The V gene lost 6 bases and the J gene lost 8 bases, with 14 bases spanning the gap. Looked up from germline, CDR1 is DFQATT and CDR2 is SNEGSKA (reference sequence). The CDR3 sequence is CSASTGRDEQFF. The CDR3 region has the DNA TGCAGTGCGTCCACAGGGCGGGATGAGCAGTTCTTC.

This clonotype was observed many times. In nucleotides, the CDR3 is TGTGCCAGCAGCTCTGGAAACACCATATATTTT. It encodes CASSSGNTIYF. The chain uses TRBV12-3 or TRBV12-4 and TRBJ1-3, with D unclear. This CDR3 comprises 11 residues. Trimming stripped 6 bases from V and 0 bases from J, with 0 bases between.

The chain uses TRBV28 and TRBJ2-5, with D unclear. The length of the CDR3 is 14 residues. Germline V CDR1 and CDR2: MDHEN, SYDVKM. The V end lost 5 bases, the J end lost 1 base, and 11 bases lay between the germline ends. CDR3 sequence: CASSPPTPQETQYF. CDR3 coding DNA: TGTGCCAGCAGTCCACCGACACCCCAAGAGACCCAGTACTTC.

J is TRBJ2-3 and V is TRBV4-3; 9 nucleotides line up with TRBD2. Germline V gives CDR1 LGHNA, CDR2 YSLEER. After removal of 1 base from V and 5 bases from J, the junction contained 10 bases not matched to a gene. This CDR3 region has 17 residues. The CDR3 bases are TGCGCCAGCAGCCAAGTGGCGGGTAGCGGGAGTCAAGATACGCAGTATTTT. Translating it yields CASSQVAGSGSQDTQYF.

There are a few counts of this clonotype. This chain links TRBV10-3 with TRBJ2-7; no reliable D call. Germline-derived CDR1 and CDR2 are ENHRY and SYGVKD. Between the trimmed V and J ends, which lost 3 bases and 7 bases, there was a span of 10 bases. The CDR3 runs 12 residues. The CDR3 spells CAISELDSEQYF. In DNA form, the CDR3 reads TGTGCCATCAGTGAACTCGACTCGGAGCAGTACTTC.

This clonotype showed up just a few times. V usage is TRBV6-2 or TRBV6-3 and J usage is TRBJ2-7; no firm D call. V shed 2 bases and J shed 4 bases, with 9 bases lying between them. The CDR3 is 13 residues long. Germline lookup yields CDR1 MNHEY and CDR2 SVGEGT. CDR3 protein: CASSYGSKYEQYF. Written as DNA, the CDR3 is TGTGCCAGCAGTTACGGGTCGAAATACGAGCAGTACTTC.

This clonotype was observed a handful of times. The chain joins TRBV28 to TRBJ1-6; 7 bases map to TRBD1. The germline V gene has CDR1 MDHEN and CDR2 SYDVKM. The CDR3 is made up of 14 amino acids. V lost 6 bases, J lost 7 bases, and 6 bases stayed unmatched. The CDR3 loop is CASRYPGQNSPLHF. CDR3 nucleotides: TGTGCCAGCAGATATCCGGGACAGAATTCACCCCTCCACTTT. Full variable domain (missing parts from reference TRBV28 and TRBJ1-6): DVKVTQSSRYLVKRTGEKVFLECVQDMDHENMFWYRQDPGLGLRLIYFSYDVKMKEKGDIPEGYSVSREKKERFSLILESASTNQTSMYLCASRYPGQNSPLHFGNGTRLTVT.

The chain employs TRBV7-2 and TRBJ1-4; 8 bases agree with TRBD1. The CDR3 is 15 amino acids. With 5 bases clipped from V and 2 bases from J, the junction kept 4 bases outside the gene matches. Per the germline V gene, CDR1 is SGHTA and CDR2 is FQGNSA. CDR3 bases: TGTGCCAGCAGCCAGGACAGGGCTACTAATGAAAAACTGTTTTTT. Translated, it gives CASSQDRATNEKLFF.

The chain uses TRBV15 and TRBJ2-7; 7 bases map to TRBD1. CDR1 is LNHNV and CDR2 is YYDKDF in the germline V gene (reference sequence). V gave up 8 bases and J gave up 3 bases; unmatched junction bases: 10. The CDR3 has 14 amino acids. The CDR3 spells CATPSGTVIYEQYF. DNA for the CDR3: TGTGCCACCCCTTCGGGGACAGTAATCTACGAGCAGTACTTC.

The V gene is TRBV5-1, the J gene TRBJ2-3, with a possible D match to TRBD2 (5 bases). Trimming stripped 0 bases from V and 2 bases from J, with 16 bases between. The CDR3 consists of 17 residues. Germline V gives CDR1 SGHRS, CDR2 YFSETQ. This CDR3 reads CASSLGGGGTLTDTQYF. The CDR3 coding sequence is TGCGCCAGCAGCTTGGGTGGAGGTGGTACCCTCACAGATACGCAGTATTTT.

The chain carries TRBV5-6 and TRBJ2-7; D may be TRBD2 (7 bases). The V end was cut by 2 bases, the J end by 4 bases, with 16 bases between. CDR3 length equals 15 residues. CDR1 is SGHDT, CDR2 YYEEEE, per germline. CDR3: CASSFEVRGAYEQYF. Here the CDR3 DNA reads TGTGCCAGCAGCTTCGAGGTCCGGGGGGCGTACGAGCAGTACTTC.

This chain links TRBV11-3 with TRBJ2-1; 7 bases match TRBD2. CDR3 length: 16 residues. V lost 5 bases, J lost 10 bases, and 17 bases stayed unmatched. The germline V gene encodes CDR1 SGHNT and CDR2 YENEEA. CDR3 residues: CASSPAMGGGPGEQFF. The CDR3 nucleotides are TGTGCCAGCAGCCCCGCCATGGGGGGAGGGCCGGGGGAGCAGTTCTTC.

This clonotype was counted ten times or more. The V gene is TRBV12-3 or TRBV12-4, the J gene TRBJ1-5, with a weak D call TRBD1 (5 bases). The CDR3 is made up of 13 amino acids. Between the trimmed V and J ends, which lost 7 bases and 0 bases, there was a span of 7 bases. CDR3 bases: TGTGCCAGCAAGGGGTATAGCAATCAGCCCCAGCATTTT. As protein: CASKGYSNQPQHF.

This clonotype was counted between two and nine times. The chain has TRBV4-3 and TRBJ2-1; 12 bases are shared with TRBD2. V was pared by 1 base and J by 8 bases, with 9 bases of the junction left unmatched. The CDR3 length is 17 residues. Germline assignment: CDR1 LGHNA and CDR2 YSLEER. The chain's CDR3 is CASSQGALAGGPDEQFF. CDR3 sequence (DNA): TGCGCCAGCAGCCAAGGGGCCCTAGCGGGAGGGCCGGATGAGCAGTTCTTC.

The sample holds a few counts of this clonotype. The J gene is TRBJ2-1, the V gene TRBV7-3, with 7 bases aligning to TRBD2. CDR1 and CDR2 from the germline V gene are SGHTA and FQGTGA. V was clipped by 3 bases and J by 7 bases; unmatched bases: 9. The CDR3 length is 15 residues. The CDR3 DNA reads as TGTGCCAGCAGCTTTGGGGCGGGAGCAAAGAATGAGCAGTTCTTC. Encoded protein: CASSFGAGAKNEQFF.

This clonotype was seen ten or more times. CDR3 DNA: TGCAGTGCTACGACAGGGGGCACAGATACGCAGTATTTT. The encoded protein is CSATTGGTDTQYF. The chain uses TRBV20-1 and TRBJ2-3; 8 bases agree with TRBD1. The junction had 1 base not matched to a gene; V was cut back by 4 bases and J by 1 base. The CDR3 totals 13 residues. Germline loops: CDR1 DFQATT, CDR2 SNEGSKA (reference sequence).